This T cell receptor (beta chain) comes out of a study of shared clonotypes between healthy human individuals. As to this clone: Its specificity is not known.

General study results and limits: Rarefaction demonstrated incomplete sorted-subset sequencing despite large depth. Only blood underwent sampling, and tissue repertoires likely differ. Non-shared clonotypes displayed generation probabilities falling below those of clonotypes present in all four donors.

Generated by immunoSEQ multiplex PCR, the TCRdb table keeps only in-frame clones and is missing some. The data contain roughly 1,100,000 clones, around 74% of them singletons. This clonotype originated in a man aged 18-30 years in good health. Sample: memory CD4+ T cells sorted from blood. Described subset: CD45RA-negative fraction.

CDR3 sequence (DNA): TGTGCCAGCAGCGTAGATCGACAACCCTACAATGAGCAGTTCTTC. Translation gives CASSVDRQPYNEQFF. V usage is TRBV9 and J usage is TRBJ2-1; D not resolved. The CDR3 contains 15 residues. Germline-derived CDR1 and CDR2 are SGDLS and YYNGEE. V lost 0 bases and J lost 2, with 9 bases in between.